These 26 T cell receptor beta chains came from one sample sequenced in a study of blood T cell repertoires in COVID-19. Assay used: immunoSEQ multiplex PCR; TCRdb lists only in-frame clones, some missing. The sample lists over 55,000 clones, about 77% occurring once. The specimen was peripheral blood. These receptors were obtained from a human donor in a cohort sampled during active COVID-19.

The rearrangement uses TRBV30 and TRBJ2-2; 7 nucleotides match TRBD1. V trimming: 6 bases; J trimming: 0 bases; junction bases outside the gene matches: 4. CDR3 length: 14 residues. Germline CDR1 is GTSNPN and CDR2 is SVGIG (reference sequence). In DNA form, the CDR3 reads TGTGCCTGCCAGACAGGGACGAACACCGGGGAGCTGTTTTTT. This encodes CACQTGTNTGELFF.

This sequence joins TRBV5-1 and TRBJ2-5, with 10 bases identical to TRBD1. Germline V gene sequence: CDR1 SGHRS, CDR2 YFSETQ. The CDR3 runs to 15 residues. Losses at the gene ends were 7 bases for V and 1 base for J; bases not matched to a gene: 7. CDR3 amino acids: CASAGTGDVQETQYF. CDR3 coding DNA: TGCGCCAGCGCCGGGACAGGGGATGTCCAAGAGACCCAGTACTTC. Complete variable domain (other parts from reference TRBV5-1 and TRBJ2-5): KAGVTQTPRYLIKTRGQQVTLSCSPISGHRSVSWYQQTPGQGLQFLFEYFSETQRNKGNFPGRFSGRQFSNSRSEMNVSTLELGDSALYLCASAGTGDVQETQYFGPGTRLLVL.

The gene calls are TRBV28 and TRBJ1-2, with D hard to call. Trimming shortened V by 2 bases and J by 3 bases, and 19 bases separated the two germline ends. The CDR3 contains 17 residues. CDR1 is MDHEN, CDR2 SYDVKM, per germline. The CDR3 protein is CASSLPNLTPTDYGYTF. In nucleotides, the CDR3 is TGTGCCAGCAGTTTACCAAACCTGACTCCGACGGACTATGGCTACACCTTC.

This clone was recorded a few times. The chain couples TRBV5-6 to TRBJ2-5, with D perhaps TRBD1 (7 bases). With 1 base removed from V and 5 bases from J, the gap between germline ends came to 15 bases. CDR1 SGHDT and CDR2 YYEEEE come from the germline V gene. This CDR3 is built from 15 residues. The CDR3 nucleotides are TGTGCCAGCAGCTTGTTCCCCTCAGGGGGGGAGACCCAGTACTTC. This encodes CASSLFPSGGETQYF. Combining the CDR3 with reference TRBV5-6 and TRBJ2-5 gives the whole variable domain DAGVTQSPTHLIKTRGQQVTLRCSPKSGHDTVSWYQQALGQGPQFIFQYYEEEERQRGNFPDRFSGHQFPNYSSELNVNALLLGDSALYLCASSLFPSGGETQYFGPGTRLLVL.

This clone was detected a few times. This chain joins TRBV7-2 and TRBJ2-7; perhaps TRBD1 as D (6 bases). The CDR3 is 13 residues long. Germline V gene sequence: CDR1 SGHTA, CDR2 FQGNSA. V was cut by 5 bases and J by 5 bases, with 13 bases left in between. The DNA for the CDR3 is TGTGCCAGCAGCGTCGGGCAGGGGAACGAGCAGTACTTC. Protein sequence: CASSVGQGNEQYF.

This chain links TRBV11-2 with TRBJ2-7; 9 bases align to TRBD1. CDR1 and CDR2 from the germline V gene are SGHAT and FQNNGV. The CDR3 sequence is 14 residues long. V lost 1 base to trimming and J lost 2 bases; unmatched junction nucleotides: 0. In nucleotides, the CDR3 is TGTGCCAGCAGCTTAGGACAGGGGGCCTACGAGCAGTACTTC. Its translation is CASSLGQGAYEQYF.

This clone was picked up one time. This rearrangement joins TRBV13 to TRBJ1-5, with D possibly being TRBD1 (5 bases). V was trimmed by 0 bases and J by 5 bases, leaving 8 bases between them. The length of the CDR3 is 14 residues. CDR1 is PRHDT and CDR2 is FYEKMQ in the germline V gene (reference sequence). The chain's CDR3 is CASSLGGPDQPQHF. In nucleotides, the CDR3 is TGTGCCAGCAGCTTAGGGGGGCCGGATCAGCCCCAGCATTTT.

V usage is TRBV2 and J usage is TRBJ2-1, with D possibly being TRBD1 (6 bases). V was pared by 4 bases and J by 4 bases, with 14 bases between. In germline, CDR1 is SNHLY, CDR2 FYNNEI. CDR3 size: 15 residues. CDR3 bases: TGTGCCAGCAGTGGAAGAGGGGGTTTTTACAATGAGCAGTTCTTC. Its protein product is CASSGRGGFYNEQFF.

V usage is TRBV13 and J usage is TRBJ2-7; the match to TRBD2 covers 7 bases. V was clipped by 5 bases and J by 3 bases; unmatched bases: 10. CDR3 size: 15 residues. Germline V gene data show CDR1 as PRHDT and CDR2 as FYEKMQ (reference sequence). The CDR3 here is CASSVTGTTDYEQYF. The CDR3 DNA reads as TGTGCCAGCAGCGTTACCGGGACTACTGACTACGAGCAGTACTTC.

The chain joins TRBV18 to TRBJ2-1; 7 positions agree with TRBD1. The CDR3 totals 15 residues. From germline, CDR1 is KGHSH and CDR2 LQKENI. V was pared by 3 bases and J by 5 bases, with 7 bases of the junction left unmatched. CDR3 sequence (DNA): TGTGCCAGCTCACCGACAGGGCAAACGAACAATGAGCAGTTCTTC. Translated, it gives CASSPTGQTNNEQFF. The variable domain in full, completed from reference TRBV18 and TRBJ2-1, reads NAGVMQNPRHLVRRRGQEARLRCSPMKGHSHVYWYRQLPEEGLKFMVYLQKENIIDESGMPKERFSAEFPKEGPSILRIQQVVRGDSAAYFCASSPTGQTNNEQFFGPGTRLTVL.

This clone has only a few counts. This sequence joins TRBV5-5 and TRBJ1-4; D is possibly TRBD1 (5 bases). In germline, CDR1 is SGHKS, CDR2 YYEKEE (reference sequence). V lost 2 bases to trimming and J lost 7 bases, with 15 bases between them. This CDR3 has 15 amino acids. The CDR3 sequence is CASSFIVTGVEKLFF. The CDR3 DNA reads TGTGCCAGCAGCTTCATTGTCACAGGTGTTGAAAAACTGTTTTTT.

Written as DNA, the CDR3 is TGTGCCAGCACCCGGGGTGTCACCGGGGAGCTGTTTTTT. This encodes CASTRGVTGELFF. The chain has TRBV12-3 or TRBV12-4 and TRBJ2-2; weak D call: TRBD2 (5 bases). This CDR3 has 13 amino acids. V was trimmed by 7 bases and J by 4 bases, leaving 10 bases between them.

As for this clone: Its ends do not fully match the called genes, so a read error is possible. The chain recombines TRBV27 with TRBJ2-2; TRBD1 matches 7 bases. Germline V gene sequence: CDR1 MNHEY, CDR2 SMNVEV (reference sequence). The CDR3 has 15 residues. The DNA for the CDR3 is TGTGCCAGCAGTTCAGGACAGGATAACAGCGGGGAGCTGTTTTTT. It is translated as CASSSGQDNSGELFF.

The V and J genes are TRBV14 and TRBJ2-2, with D unresolved. V was clipped by 1 base and J by 4 bases, with 16 bases between them. Germline V gene lookup returns CDR1 SGHDN and CDR2 FVKESK. The CDR3 extends over 17 amino acids. CDR3 bases: TGTGCCAGCAGCCAAGCGGTAGTCGTCGGTTCCACCGGGGAGCTGTTTTTT. Protein: CASSQAVVVGSTGELFF.

The rearrangement joins TRBV10-3 to TRBJ2-2; a possible D gene is TRBD2 (6 bases). The ends were cut back, 7 bases at V and 2 bases at J, with 11 bases in the middle. The length of the CDR3 is 14 residues. The V gene's germline CDR1 is ENHRY and CDR2 SYGVKD. CDR3 sequence reads: CAIKRESNTGELFF. The CDR3 region has the DNA TGTGCCATCAAACGGGAGTCCAACACCGGGGAGCTGTTTTTT.

This clone was seen only a few times. This chain connects TRBV13 to TRBJ1-2; D not resolved. The CDR3 length is 14 residues. The germline V gene has CDR1 PRHDT and CDR2 FYEKMQ (reference sequence). The germline V and J ends were trimmed by 8 bases and 1 base, with 14 bases remaining between them. CDR3: CASRTSSGNYGYTF. The CDR3 nucleotides read TGTGCCAGCCGTACCTCATCCGGTAACTATGGCTACACCTTC.

The V call is TRBV29-1, the J call TRBJ1-5; 7 nucleotides align to TRBD1. The germline CDR1 and CDR2 sequences are SQVTM and ANQGSEA. With 5 bases clipped from V and 6 bases from J, the junction kept 7 bases outside the gene matches. The CDR3 consists of 13 residues. Here the CDR3 reads CSVCAGGGQPQHF. As DNA, the CDR3 is TGCAGCGTTTGCGCAGGGGGAGGTCAGCCCCAGCATTTT.

The V call is TRBV27, the J call TRBJ1-2; a possible D gene is TRBD1 (5 bases). CDR3 length: 13 residues. Germline loops: CDR1 MNHEY, CDR2 SMNVEV (reference sequence). V dropped 0 bases and J dropped 8 bases, with 10 bases sitting between them. CDR3 bases: TGTGCCAGCAGTTTATCGGGGCAGGCCGGCTACACCTTC. Protein sequence: CASSLSGQAGYTF.

The chain recombines TRBV18 with TRBJ2-5; the D gene is possibly TRBD1 (5 bases). CDR1 is KGHSH and CDR2 is LQKENI in the germline V gene. V was shortened by 3 bases and J by 5 bases, with 13 bases between the two germline ends. The CDR3 extends over 14 amino acids. As DNA, the CDR3 is TGTGCCAGCTCACCCGTTCAGGGCCGGGAGACCCAGTACTTC. Translated, it gives CASSPVQGRETQYF.

This clone was recorded once. The chain has TRBV5-1 and TRBJ2-7, with TRBD1 identical over 7 bases. This CDR3 is built from 15 residues. Germline V lookup: CDR1 SGHRS, CDR2 YFSETQ. With V trimmed by 0 bases and J by 0 bases, 3 bases remained unmatched. The CDR3 bases are TGCGCCAGCAGCTTGGGGGCAGGGGGCTCCTACGAGCAGTACTTC. As protein: CASSLGAGGSYEQYF.

As concerns this clone: A junction boundary mismatches the germline segment, possibly from a read error. The genes are TRBV5-4 and TRBJ2-1; 8 nucleotides match TRBD2. This CDR3 has 16 residues. Germline CDR1 reads SGHNT; CDR2 reads YYREEE (reference sequence). The CDR3 spells CASSPRAGGSYNGQFF. The CDR3 bases are TGTGCCAGCAGCCCAAGGGCGGGAGGCTCCTACAATGGGCAGTTCTTC.

V usage is TRBV4-1 and J usage is TRBJ1-1; possibly TRBD1 for D (6 bases). The CDR3 loop spans 17 amino acids. The V end was cut by 2 bases, the J end by 5 bases, with 21 bases between. Germline V lookup: CDR1 MGHRA, CDR2 YSYEKL. The CDR3, as DNA: TGCGCCAGCAGCCAAACACAGGGTACAGTTCGGAATACTGAAGCTTTCTTT. This gives the protein CASSQTQGTVRNTEAFF.

This chain links TRBV19 with TRBJ1-1; TRBD1 might be the D (5 bases). Germline CDR1 reads LNHDA; CDR2 reads SQIVND (reference sequence). V dropped 5 bases and J dropped 4 bases, with 14 bases sitting between them. CDR3 length equals 14 residues. The CDR3: CASSRPGGSTEAFF. The CDR3 bases are TGTGCCAGTAGTCGACCCGGGGGGAGCACTGAAGCTTTCTTT. Full variable domain (rest looked up from reference TRBV19 and TRBJ1-1): DGGITQSPKYLFRKEGQNVTLSCEQNLNHDAMYWYRQDPGQGLRLIYYSQIVNDFQKGDIAEGYSVSREKKESFPLTVTSAQKNPTAFYLCASSRPGGSTEAFFGQGTRLTVV.

The chain links TRBV5-1 to TRBJ2-3; weak D call: TRBD2 (6 bases). The CDR3 totals 17 residues. Trimming shortened V by 2 bases and J by 2 bases, and 18 bases separated the two germline ends. Germline-derived CDR1 and CDR2 are SGHRS and YFSETQ. The CDR3 here is CASSFPSVADNTDTQYF. CDR3 in DNA: TGCGCCAGCAGCTTCCCATCGGTAGCGGATAACACAGATACGCAGTATTTT.

This sequence joins TRBV6-5 and TRBJ2-7, with D tentatively TRBD2 (5 bases). The V end was cut by 2 bases, the J end by 0 bases, with 11 bases between. In germline, CDR1 is MNHEY, CDR2 SVGAGI. This CDR3 spans 15 amino acids. The CDR3 DNA reads as TGTGCCAGCAGTTACCGAGGCGGGTACTCCTACGAGCAGTACTTC. Its protein is CASSYRGGYSYEQYF.

This clone was observed a handful of times. This chain uses TRBV10-3 with TRBJ1-4; maybe TRBD1 (6 bases). The CDR3 is 11 amino acids. Looked up from germline, CDR1 is ENHRY and CDR2 is SYGVKD. V dropped 8 bases and J dropped 8 bases, with 9 bases sitting between them. This chain's CDR3 is CAIFTGEKLFF. The CDR3 coding sequence is TGTGCCATCTTTACAGGGGAAAAACTGTTTTTT.